This TCR beta chain came from a study of OX40 agonist ivuxolimab in advanced cancers. The CDR3 extends over 14 amino acids. With V trimmed by 5 bases and J by 6 bases, 4 bases remained unmatched. Germline V CDR1 and CDR2: MNHEY, SVGAGI. Autoimmune disease history or systemic immunosuppression led to patient exclusion. Study observations and caveats: Also showing low normalized T-cell clonal expansion were some of the nonresponders. Averaged across samples, CD8+ T cells carried more expanded clones than CD4+ did.

As to this clone: The target antigen is unknown.

Method: immunoSEQ multiplex PCR; TCRdb's copy keeps in-frame clones and lacks some. The table shows about 83,000 clones, with approximately 79% occurring only once. The specimen was CD4+ or CD8+ T cells sorted from blood, collected in a trial of the OX40 agonist ivuxolimab. The chain combines TRBV6-5 with TRBJ1-6, with TRBD1 matching over 7 bases. The clonotype comes from an adult with an advanced solid tumor such as melanoma, head and neck, liver or kidney cancer. The CDR3 reads CASSEGTVNSPLHF. CDR3 bases: TGTGCCAGCAGTGAAGGGACAGTTAATTCACCCCTCCACTTT.